The clone carrying this T cell receptor beta chain has only one observation. The germline V gene encodes CDR1 DFQATT and CDR2 SNEGSKA (reference sequence). The CDR3 contains 14 residues. V gave up 6 bases and J gave up 2 bases, with 17 bases separating them. Per the original data handling: Scientists estimated how many nucleated cells there were by amplifying reference gene primers. Sequenced by immunoSEQ multiplex PCR; TCRdb stores in-frame clones only, minus some. That table furnishes V, J and clone size, whereas the DNA furnished D and trimming. The data show approximately 180,000 clones, 87% seen once. The record originates from a study of blood T cell repertoires in COVID-19. Background on the study: Samples taken during acute and convalescent COVID-19 were collected in the United States, Italy and Spain. T cells, B-cell-depleted T cells, or PBMCs supplied cDNA or gDNA.

The rearrangement links TRBV20-1 to TRBJ2-7; possibly TRBD1 or TRBD2 for D (6 bases each). The sequencing input was peripheral blood. The sequence came from a man aged 55 to 70 with active or convalescent COVID-19. The CDR3 DNA follows: TGCAGTGCCAGTGGGGGGCGCAATCCCTACGAGCAGTACTTC. This encodes CSASGGRNPYEQYF.